This T cell receptor beta chain stems from a study of CD8 T cells in Susac syndrome. RNA in amounts of roughly 0.5 to 1 ug was reverse transcribed with random hexamers. Using its own MiXCR run on the immunoSEQ multiplex PCR reads, TCRdb lists one record per CDR3 protein. This sample has 200,000 to 300,000 distinct CDR3 sequences; about 95% occur once, and the top ten carry about 0.094%. Germline V gene data show CDR1 as SGHTA and CDR2 as FQGTGA. The CDR3 consists of 16 residues. V trimming: 0 bases; J trimming: 7 bases; junction bases outside the gene matches: 6. The sequencing sample was made of CD4+ T cells from PBMCs. The receptor was derived from a human donor with Susac syndrome. The chain has TRBV7-3 and TRBJ2-1; TRBD2 aligns across 10 bases. This CDR3 is CASSLTASGSGNEQFF. In DNA, the CDR3 is TGTGCCAGCAGCTTAACAGCTAGCGGGAGTGGTAATGAGCAGTTCTTC.